This T cell receptor (beta chain) originates from a study of cytomegalovirus exposure and HLA in healthy donors. The CDR3 runs to 15 residues. V was shortened by 0 bases and J by 11 bases, with 22 bases between the two germline ends. The germline V gene encodes CDR1 GTSNPN and CDR2 SVGIG (reference sequence). 13 Jbeta primers and 60 Vbeta primers were used for the PCR. TCRdb keeps only in-frame clones here, not all; method: immunoSEQ multiplex PCR. Seen here are 86,000 or so clones, about 76% observed once, and the top ten hold roughly 14%. The receptor comes from a woman between 35 and 50 years old in good health and CMV-seropositive. The sample taken for sequencing was PBMCs. This rearrangement joins TRBV30 to TRBJ1-1; a weak D match, TRBD1 (5 bases). In DNA, the CDR3 is TGTGCCTGGAGTGTAGGTCTGTGGGTAGGGGCGATGGCTTTCTTT. Its translation: CAWSVGLWVGAMAFF.